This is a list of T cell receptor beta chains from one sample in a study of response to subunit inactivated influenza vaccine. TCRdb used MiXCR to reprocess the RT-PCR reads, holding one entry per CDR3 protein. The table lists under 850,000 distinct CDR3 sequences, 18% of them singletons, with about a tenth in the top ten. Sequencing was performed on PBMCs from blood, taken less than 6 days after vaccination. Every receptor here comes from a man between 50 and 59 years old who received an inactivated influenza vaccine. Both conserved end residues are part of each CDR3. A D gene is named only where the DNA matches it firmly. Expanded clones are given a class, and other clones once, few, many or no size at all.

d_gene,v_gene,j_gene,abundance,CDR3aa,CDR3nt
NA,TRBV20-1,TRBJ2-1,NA,CSAREQYGPTYNEQFF,TGCAGTGCTAGAGAACAGTACGGCCCAACCTACAATGAGCAGTTCTTC
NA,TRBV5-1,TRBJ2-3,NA,CASSSYLLAGEDTQYF,TGCGCCAGCAGCTCATATCTACTAGCCGGGGAGGATACGCAGTATTTT
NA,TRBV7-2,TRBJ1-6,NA,CASSLGTNNSPLHF,TGTGCCAGCAGCTTAGGGACAAATAATTCACCCCTCCACTTT
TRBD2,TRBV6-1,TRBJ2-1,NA,CASSEVAGLNEQFF,TGTGCCAGCAGTGAAGTGGCGGGACTAAATGAGCAGTTCTTC
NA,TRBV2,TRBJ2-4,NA,CASSDARTLRYF,TGTGCCAGCAGTGACGCCAGGACCCTACGGTACTTC
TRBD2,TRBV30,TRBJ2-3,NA,CAWSHTGGTDTQYF,TGTGCCTGGAGTCATACGGGGGGGACAGATACGCAGTATTTT
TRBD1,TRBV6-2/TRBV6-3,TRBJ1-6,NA,CASSRGQENSPLHF,TGTGCCAGCAGCCGAGGACAGGAAAATTCACCCCTCCACTTT
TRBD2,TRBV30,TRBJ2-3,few,CAWSVTSGGTDTQYF,TGTGCCTGGAGTGTAACTAGCGGGGGAACAGATACGCAGTATTTT
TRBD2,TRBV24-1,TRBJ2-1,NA,CATSDLSTSGRYNEQFF,TGTGCCACCAGTGACCTATCGACTAGCGGGAGATACAATGAGCAGTTCTTC
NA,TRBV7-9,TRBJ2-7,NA,CASGRDAKTHEQYF,TGTGCCAGCGGGCGGGACGCCAAGACCCACGAGCAGTACTTC
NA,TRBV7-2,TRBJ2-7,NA,CASSTGTTYEQYF,TGTGCCAGCAGTACTGGGACAACTTACGAGCAGTACTTC
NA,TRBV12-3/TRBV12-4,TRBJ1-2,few,CASSLGRDHGYTF,TGTGCCAGCAGCCTGGGTAGAGATCATGGCTACACCTTC
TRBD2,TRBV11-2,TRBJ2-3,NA,CASSLGGGLAGGGTDTQYF,TGTGCCAGCAGCTTAGGCGGTGGGTTAGCGGGAGGGGGCACAGATACGCAGTATTTT
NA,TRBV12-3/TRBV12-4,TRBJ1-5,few,CASSLVWASNQPQHF,TGTGCCAGCAGTTTGGTTTGGGCTAGCAATCAGCCCCAGCATTTT
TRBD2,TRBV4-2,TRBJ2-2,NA,CASSQRTSGRSKTGELFF,TGTGCCAGCAGCCAAAGGACTAGCGGGAGGTCAAAAACCGGGGAGCTGTTTTTT
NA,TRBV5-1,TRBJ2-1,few,CASSPTEINEQFF,TGCGCCAGCAGCCCGACAGAGATCAATGAGCAGTTCTTC
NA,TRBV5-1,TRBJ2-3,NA,CASTGPSTSTDTQYF,TGCGCCAGCACAGGGCCGTCGACTAGCACAGATACGCAGTATTTT
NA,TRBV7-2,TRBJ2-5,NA,CASSVGTYKETQYF,TGTGCCAGCAGCGTCGGGACATACAAAGAGACCCAGTACTTC
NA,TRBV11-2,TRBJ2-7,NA,CASSSLLLYEQYF,TGTGCCAGCAGCTCTCTCCTTCTTTACGAGCAGTACTTC
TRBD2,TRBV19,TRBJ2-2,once,CASTTSGTNTGELFF,TGTGCCAGTACGACTAGCGGGACGAACACCGGGGAGCTGTTTTTT
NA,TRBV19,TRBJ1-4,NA,CASTQNNEKLFF,TGTGCCAGTACCCAGAATAATGAAAAACTGTTTTTT
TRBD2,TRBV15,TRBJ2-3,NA,CATSRGREGQDTQYF,TGTGCCACCAGCAGAGGACGGGAGGGCCAAGATACGCAGTATTTT
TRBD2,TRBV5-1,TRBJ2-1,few,CASSPQWGGGNEQFF,TGCGCCAGCAGCCCCCAGTGGGGGGGTGGCAATGAGCAGTTCTTC
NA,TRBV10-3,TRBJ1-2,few,CATQAVSAEKNYGYTF,TGTGCCACACAGGCAGTGTCGGCAGAAAAAAACTATGGCTACACCTTC
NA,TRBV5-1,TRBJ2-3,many,CASSLGGVPFTDTQYF,TGCGCCAGCAGCTTGGGAGGGGTACCCTTCACAGATACGCAGTATTTT
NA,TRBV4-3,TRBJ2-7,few,CASSQEGLNSYEQYF,TGCGCCAGCAGCCAAGAAGGACTTAATTCCTACGAGCAGTACTTC
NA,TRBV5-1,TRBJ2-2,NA,CASSLRAENTGELFF,TGCGCCAGCAGCCTTAGGGCAGAAAACACCGGGGAGCTGTTTTTT
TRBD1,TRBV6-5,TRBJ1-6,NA,CASSYGTGDSPLHF,TGTGCCAGCAGTTACGGGACAGGGGATTCACCCCTCCACTTT
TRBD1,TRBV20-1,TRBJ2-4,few,CSAVGQAGAKNIQYF,TGCAGTGCGGTCGGACAGGCTGGGGCCAAAAACATTCAGTACTTC
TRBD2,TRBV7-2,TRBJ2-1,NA,CASSPLGLAGVYNEQFF,TGTGCCAGCAGCCCGTTGGGGCTAGCGGGAGTCTACAATGAGCAGTTCTTC
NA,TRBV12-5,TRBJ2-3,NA,CACSKHVPWTHTQYF,TGTGCCTGCTCCAAGCACGTCCCTTGGACACATACGCAGTATTTT
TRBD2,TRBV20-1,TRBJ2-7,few,CSASSASSGRYEQYF,TGCAGTGCTAGCTCTGCGTCTAGCGGGAGGTACGAGCAGTACTTC
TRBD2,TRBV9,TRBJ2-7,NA,CASSVGLAGGNEQYF,TGTGCCAGCAGCGTAGGCCTAGCGGGAGGGAACGAGCAGTACTTC
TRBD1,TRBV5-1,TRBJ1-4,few,CASTLEGQSNEKLFF,TGCGCCAGCACCCTCGAGGGACAGTCTAATGAAAAACTGTTTTTT
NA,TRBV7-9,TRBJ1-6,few,CASGKGLNSPLHF,TGTGCCAGCGGGAAAGGGTTGAATTCACCCCTCCACTTT
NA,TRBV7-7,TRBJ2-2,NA,CASSLRVGSTNTGELFF,TGTGCCAGCAGCTTACGGGTCGGCAGTACGAACACCGGGGAGCTGTTTTTT
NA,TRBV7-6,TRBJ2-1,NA,CASSLGTLLYNEQFF,TGTGCCAGCAGCTTAGGGACACTTCTCTACAATGAGCAGTTCTTC
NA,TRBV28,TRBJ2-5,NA,CASSISIETQYF,TGTGCCAGCAGTATAAGTATAGAGACCCAGTACTTC
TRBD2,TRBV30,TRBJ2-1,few,CAWSVLLAGVGDEQFF,TGTGCCTGGAGTGTCCTTTTAGCGGGAGTTGGTGATGAGCAGTTCTTC
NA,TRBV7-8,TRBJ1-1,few,CASSLVGGVSNTEAFF,TGTGCCAGCAGCTTAGTGGGGGGCGTGTCGAACACTGAAGCTTTCTTT
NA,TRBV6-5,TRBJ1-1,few,CASSYRLGRTEAFF,TGTGCCAGCAGTTACCGTCTAGGGAGAACTGAAGCTTTCTTT
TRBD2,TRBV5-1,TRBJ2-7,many,CASGQRGGSDEQYF,TGCGCCAGCGGCCAGCGGGGGGGCAGCGACGAGCAGTACTTC
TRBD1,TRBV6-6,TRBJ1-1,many,CASRQGEDTEAFF,TGTGCCAGCAGGCAGGGGGAGGACACTGAAGCTTTCTTT
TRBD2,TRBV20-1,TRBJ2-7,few,CSARRPGLAGRRPYEQYF,TGCAGTGCTAGGCGCCCCGGACTAGCGGGGCGGCGGCCCTACGAGCAGTACTTC
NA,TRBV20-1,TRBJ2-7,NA,CSAREGTIEQYF,TGCAGTGCTAGAGAGGGGACAATCGAGCAGTACTTC